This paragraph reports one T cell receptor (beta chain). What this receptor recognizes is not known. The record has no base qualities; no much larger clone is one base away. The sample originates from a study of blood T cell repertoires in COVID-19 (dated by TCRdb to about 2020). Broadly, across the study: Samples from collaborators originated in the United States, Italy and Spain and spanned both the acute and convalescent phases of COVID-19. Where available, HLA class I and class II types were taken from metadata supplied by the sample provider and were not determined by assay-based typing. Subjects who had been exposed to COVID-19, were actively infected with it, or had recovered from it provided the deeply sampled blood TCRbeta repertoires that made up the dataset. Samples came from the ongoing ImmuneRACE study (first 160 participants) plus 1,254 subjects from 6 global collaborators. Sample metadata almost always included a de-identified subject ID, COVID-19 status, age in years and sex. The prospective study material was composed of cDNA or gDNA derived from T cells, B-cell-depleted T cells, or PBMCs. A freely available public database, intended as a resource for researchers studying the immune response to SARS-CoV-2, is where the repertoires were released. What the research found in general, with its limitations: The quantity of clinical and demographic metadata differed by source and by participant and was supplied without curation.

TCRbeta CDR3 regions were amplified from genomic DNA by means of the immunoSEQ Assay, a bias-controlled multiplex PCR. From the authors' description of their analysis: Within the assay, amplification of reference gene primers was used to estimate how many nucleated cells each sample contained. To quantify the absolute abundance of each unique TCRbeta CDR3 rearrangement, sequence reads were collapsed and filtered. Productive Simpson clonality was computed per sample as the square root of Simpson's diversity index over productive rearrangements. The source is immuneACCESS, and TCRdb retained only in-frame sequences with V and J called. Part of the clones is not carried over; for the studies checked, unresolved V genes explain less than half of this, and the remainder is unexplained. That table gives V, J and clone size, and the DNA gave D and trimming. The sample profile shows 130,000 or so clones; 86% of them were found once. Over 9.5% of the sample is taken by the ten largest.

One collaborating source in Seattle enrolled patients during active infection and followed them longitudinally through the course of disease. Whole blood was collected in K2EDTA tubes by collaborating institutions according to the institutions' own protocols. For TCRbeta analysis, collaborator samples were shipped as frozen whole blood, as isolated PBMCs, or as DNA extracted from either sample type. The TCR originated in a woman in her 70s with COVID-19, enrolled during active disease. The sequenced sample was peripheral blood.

The CDR3 here reads CASSLGTGAWETQYF. The DNA sequence is as follows: TGTGCCAGCAGCTTAGGGACAGGGGCGTGGGAGACCCAGTACTTC. Rearrangement joined TRBV11-2 to TRBJ2-5; 9 central bases correspond to TRBD1. Clipping removes 1 base from V and 5 bases from J, with 5 as the unmatched junction base count. The germline V gene gives CDR1 as SGHAT and CDR2 as FQNNGV. Spanning cysteine to phenylalanine, the CDR3 consists of 15 amino acids. Only CDR3 DNA remains: 45 bases, in frame from the first base.